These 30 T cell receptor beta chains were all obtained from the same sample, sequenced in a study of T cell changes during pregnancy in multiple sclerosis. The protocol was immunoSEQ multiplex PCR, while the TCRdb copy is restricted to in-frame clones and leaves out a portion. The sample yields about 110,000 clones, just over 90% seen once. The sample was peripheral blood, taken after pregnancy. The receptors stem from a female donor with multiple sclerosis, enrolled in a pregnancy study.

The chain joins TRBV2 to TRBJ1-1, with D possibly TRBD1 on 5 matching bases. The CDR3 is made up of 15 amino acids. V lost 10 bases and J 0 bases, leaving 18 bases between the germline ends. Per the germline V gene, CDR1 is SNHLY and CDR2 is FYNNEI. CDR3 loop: CAILIRQGVNTEAFF. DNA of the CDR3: TGTGCCATCCTGATACGTCAGGGCGTGAACACTGAAGCTTTCTTT. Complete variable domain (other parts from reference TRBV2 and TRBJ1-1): EPEVTQTPSHQVTQMGQEVILRCVPISNHLYFYWYRQILGQKVEFLVSFYNNEISEKSEIFDDQFSVERPDGSNFTLKIRSTKLEDSAMYFCAILIRQGVNTEAFFGQGTRLTVV.

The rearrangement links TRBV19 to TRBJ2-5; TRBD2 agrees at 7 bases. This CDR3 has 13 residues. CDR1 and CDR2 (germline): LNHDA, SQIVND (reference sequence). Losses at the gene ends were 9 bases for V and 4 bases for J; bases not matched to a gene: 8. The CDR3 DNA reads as TGTGCCAGCTGGGGAGGGGTGGCAGAGACCCAGTACTTC. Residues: CASWGGVAETQYF. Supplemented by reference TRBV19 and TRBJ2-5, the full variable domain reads DGGITQSPKYLFRKEGQNVTLSCEQNLNHDAMYWYRQDPGQGLRLIYYSQIVNDFQKGDIAEGYSVSREKKESFPLTVTSAQKNPTAFYLCASWGGVAETQYFGPGTRLLVL.

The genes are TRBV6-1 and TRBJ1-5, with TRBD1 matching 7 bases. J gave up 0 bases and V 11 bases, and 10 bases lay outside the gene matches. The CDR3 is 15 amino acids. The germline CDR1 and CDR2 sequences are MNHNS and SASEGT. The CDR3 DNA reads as TGTGCCGGCCGGGACAGCGAAAATAGCAATCAGCCCCAGCATTTT. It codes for CAGRDSENSNQPQHF.

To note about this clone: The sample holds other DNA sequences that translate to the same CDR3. The CDR3 reads CASSPRQGSYEQYF. The CDR3 region has the DNA TGTGCCAGCTCACCACGACAGGGAAGCTACGAGCAGTACTTC. This chain connects TRBV18 to TRBJ2-7, with 7 bases identical to TRBD1. CDR1 is KGHSH, CDR2 LQKENI, per germline. Trimming at V came to 1 base and at J to 3 bases, leaving 3 bases not matched to a gene. The CDR3 consists of 14 residues.

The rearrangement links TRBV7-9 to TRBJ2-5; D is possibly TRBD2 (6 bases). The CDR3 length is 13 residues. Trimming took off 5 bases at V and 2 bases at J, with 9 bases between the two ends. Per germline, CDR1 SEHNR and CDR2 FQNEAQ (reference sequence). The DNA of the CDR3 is TGTGCCAGCAGCCCGGGACTTCAAGAGACCCAGTACTTC. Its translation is CASSPGLQETQYF.

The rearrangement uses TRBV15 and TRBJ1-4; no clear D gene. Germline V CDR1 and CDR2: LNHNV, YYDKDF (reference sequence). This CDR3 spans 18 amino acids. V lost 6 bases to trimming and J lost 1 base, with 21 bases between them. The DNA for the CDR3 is TGTGCCACCAGTCGCGCGGGAGTGGGGTTGGGAACTAATGAAAAACTGTTTTTT. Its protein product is CATSRAGVGLGTNEKLFF.

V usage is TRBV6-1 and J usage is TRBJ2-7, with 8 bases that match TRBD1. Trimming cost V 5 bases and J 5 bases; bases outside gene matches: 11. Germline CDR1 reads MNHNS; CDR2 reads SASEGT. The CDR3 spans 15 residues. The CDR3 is CASSPVQGASDEQYF. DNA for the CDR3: TGTGCCAGCAGTCCTGTCCAGGGGGCCTCGGACGAGCAGTACTTC.

DNA of the CDR3: TGTGCCAGCGGACAGGGCTCTGGGGCCAACGTCCTGACTTTC. This sequence encodes CASGQGSGANVLTF. The J gene is TRBJ2-6, the V gene TRBV27, with 8 bases lining up with TRBD1. This CDR3 spans 14 amino acids. Germline V lookup: CDR1 MNHEY, CDR2 SMNVEV (reference sequence). The trim removed 8 bases at V and 0 bases at J, leaving 0 bases unmatched.

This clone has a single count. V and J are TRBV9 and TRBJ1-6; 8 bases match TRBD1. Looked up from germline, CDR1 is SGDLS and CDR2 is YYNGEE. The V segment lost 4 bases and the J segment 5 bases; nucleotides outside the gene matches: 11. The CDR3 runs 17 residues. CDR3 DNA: TGTGCCAGCAGCTCCGGGACAGGCCCACCCCATAATTCACCCCTCCACTTT. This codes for CASSSGTGPPHNSPLHF.

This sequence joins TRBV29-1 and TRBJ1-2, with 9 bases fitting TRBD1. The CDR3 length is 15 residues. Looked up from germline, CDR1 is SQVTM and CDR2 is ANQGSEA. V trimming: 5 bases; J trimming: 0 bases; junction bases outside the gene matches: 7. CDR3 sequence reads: CSVRDRASPNYGYTF. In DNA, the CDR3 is TGCAGCGTTCGGGACAGGGCATCTCCTAACTATGGCTACACCTTC.

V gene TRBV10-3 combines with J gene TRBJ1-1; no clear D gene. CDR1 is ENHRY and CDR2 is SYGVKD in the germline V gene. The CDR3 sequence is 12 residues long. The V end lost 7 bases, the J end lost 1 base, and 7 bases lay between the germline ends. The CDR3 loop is CAITGSNTEAFF. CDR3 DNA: TGTGCCATCACAGGCTCGAACACTGAAGCTTTCTTT.

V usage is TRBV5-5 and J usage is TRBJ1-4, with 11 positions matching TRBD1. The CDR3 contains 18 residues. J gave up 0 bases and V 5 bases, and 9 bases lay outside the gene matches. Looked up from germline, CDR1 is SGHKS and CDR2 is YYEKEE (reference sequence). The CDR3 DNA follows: TGTGCCAGCAGTTCGCCGGGACAGGGGGGAGCAACTAATGAAAAACTGTTTTTT. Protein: CASSSPGQGGATNEKLFF.

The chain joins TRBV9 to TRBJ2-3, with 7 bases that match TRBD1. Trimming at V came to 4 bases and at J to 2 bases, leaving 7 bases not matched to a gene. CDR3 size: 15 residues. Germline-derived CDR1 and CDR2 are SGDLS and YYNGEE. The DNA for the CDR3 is TGTGCCAGCAGCCCTCGGGGACAGCTCACAGATACGCAGTATTTT. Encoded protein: CASSPRGQLTDTQYF.

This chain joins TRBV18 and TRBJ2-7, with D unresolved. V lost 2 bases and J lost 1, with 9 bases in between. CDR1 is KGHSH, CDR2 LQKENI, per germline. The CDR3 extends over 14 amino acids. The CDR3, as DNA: TGTGCCAGCTCACCAGACATCTTGTCCTACGAGCAGTACTTC. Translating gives CASSPDILSYEQYF.

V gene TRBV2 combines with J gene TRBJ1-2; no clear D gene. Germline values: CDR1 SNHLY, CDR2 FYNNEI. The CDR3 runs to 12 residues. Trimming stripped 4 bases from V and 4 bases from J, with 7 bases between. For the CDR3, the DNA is TGTGCCAGCAGTGGACACTTCTATGGCTACACCTTC. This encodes CASSGHFYGYTF.

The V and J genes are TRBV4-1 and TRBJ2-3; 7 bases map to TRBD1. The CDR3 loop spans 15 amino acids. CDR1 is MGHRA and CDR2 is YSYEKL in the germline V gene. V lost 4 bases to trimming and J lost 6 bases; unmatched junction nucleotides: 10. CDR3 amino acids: CASSLGTEGPDTQYF. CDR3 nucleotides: TGCGCCAGCAGCCTAGGGACAGAGGGGCCGGATACGCAGTATTTT.

Here the CDR3 DNA reads TGCAGCGTGGACGAGGGGGTGGCTTTCTTT. Translation: CSVDEGVAFF. The chain recombines TRBV29-1 with TRBJ1-1, with TRBD1 as a possible D gene (6 bases). The CDR3 contains 10 residues. Germline V gene lookup returns CDR1 SQVTM and CDR2 ANQGSEA. V lost 6 bases and J lost 11, with 13 bases in between.

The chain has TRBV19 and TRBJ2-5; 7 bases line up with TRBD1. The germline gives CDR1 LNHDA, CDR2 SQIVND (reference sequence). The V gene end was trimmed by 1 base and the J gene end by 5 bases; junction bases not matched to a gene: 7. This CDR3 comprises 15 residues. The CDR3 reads CASSIGTGVFETQYF. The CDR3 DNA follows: TGTGCCAGTAGTATAGGGACAGGAGTTTTCGAGACCCAGTACTTC.

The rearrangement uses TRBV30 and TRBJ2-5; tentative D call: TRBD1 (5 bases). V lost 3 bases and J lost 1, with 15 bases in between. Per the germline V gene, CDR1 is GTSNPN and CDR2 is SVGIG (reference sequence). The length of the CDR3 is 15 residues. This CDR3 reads CAWREYQGIQETQYF. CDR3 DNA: TGTGCCTGGAGGGAGTACCAGGGAATCCAAGAGACCCAGTACTTC.

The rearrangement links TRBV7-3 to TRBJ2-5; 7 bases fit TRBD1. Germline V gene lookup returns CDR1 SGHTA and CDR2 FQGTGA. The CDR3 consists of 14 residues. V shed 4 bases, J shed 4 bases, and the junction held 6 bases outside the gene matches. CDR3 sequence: CASSSSGGLETQYF. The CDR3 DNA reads TGTGCCAGCAGCTCATCAGGGGGATTAGAGACCCAGTACTTC.

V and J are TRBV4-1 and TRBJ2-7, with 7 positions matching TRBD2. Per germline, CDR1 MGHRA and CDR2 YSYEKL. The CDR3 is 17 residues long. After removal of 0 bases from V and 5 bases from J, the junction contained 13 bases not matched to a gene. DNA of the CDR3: TGCGCCAGCAGCCAAGAAATGGGAGCGGGGAGTAAAGACGAGCAGTACTTC. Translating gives CASSQEMGAGSKDEQYF.

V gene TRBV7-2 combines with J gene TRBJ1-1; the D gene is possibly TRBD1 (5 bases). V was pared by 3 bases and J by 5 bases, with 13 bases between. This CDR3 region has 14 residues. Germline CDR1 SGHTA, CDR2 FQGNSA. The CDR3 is CASSLAGASTEAFF. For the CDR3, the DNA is TGTGCCAGCAGCTTGGCTGGGGCGAGTACTGAAGCTTTCTTT.

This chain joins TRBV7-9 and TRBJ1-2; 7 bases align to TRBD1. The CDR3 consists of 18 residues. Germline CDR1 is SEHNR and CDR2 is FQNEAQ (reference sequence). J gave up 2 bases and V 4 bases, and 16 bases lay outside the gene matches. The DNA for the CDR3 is TGTGCCAGCAGCTCCAGTGGGGAGGTTGGGACAGTCAACTATGGCTACACCTTC. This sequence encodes CASSSSGEVGTVNYGYTF.

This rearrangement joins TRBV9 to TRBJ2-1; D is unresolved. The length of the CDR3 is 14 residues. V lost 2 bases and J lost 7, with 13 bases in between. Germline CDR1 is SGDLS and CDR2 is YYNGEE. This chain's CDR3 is CASSVEPSRNEQFF. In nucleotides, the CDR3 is TGTGCCAGCAGCGTGGAGCCCTCGCGGAATGAGCAGTTCTTC.

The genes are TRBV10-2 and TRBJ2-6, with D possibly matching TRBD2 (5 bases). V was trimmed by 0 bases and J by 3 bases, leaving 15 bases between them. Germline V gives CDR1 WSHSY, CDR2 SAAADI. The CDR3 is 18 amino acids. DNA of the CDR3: TGCGCCAGCAGTGAGTCGAATTGCGGGTATTGTGGGGCCAACGTCCTGACTTTC. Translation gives CASSESNCGYCGANVLTF.

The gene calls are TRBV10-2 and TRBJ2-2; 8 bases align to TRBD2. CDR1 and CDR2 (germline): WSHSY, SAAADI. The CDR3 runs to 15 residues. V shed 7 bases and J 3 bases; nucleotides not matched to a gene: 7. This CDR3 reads CASTSGGLYTGELFF. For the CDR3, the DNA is TGCGCCAGCACCTCGGGGGGGCTTTACACCGGGGAGCTGTTTTTT.

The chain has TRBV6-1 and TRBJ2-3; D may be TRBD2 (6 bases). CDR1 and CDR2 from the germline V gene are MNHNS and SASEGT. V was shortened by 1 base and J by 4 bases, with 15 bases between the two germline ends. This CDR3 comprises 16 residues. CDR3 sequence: CASSEDGGAGSDTQYF. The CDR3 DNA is TGTGCCAGCAGTGAAGACGGCGGGGCCGGCTCAGATACGCAGTATTTT.

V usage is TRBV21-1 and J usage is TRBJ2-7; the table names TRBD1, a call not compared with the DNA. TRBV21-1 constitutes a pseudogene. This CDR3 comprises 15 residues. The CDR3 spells CASSPRQALTYEQYF. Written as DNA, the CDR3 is TGTGCCAGCAGCCCTAGACAGGCCCTCACCTACGAGCAGTACTTC.

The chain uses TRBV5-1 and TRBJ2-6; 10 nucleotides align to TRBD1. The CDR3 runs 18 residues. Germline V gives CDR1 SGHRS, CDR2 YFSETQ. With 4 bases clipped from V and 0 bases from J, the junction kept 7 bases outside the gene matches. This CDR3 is CASSRDRGHLSGANVLTF. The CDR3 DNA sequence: TGCGCCAGCAGCCGTGACAGGGGGCACCTCTCTGGGGCCAACGTCCTGACTTTC.

The CDR3 loop reads CASSYGTGGANYGYTF. As DNA, the CDR3 is TGTGCCAGCAGTTATGGGACAGGGGGCGCCAACTATGGCTACACCTTC. This chain uses TRBV6-5 with TRBJ1-2; 12 bases are shared with TRBD1. This CDR3 has 16 amino acids. Germline V CDR1 and CDR2: MNHEY, SVGAGI. V was clipped by 3 bases and J by 2 bases; unmatched bases: 4.